This is a list of T cell receptor beta chains from one sample in a study of T-cell memory formation after mild COVID-19. In TCRdb, the 5' RACE reads were re-called with MiXCR into one record per CDR3 protein. The table includes a few hundred thousand distinct CDR3 sequences, around a sixth detected once. Input material: PBMCs or a T cell subset sorted from them (not recorded which). All receptors derive from a man aged 18-30 years who had mild COVID-19 (a few samples of this study predate the infection). Cell type and time point are not known. Each CDR3 is given with its conserved first and last residue. D genes are given only for firm matches. For some rows the clone size is stated as once, few or many, or as a class when expanded; others skip it.

d_call j_call clone_size v_call cdr3_nt cdr3_aa
. TRBJ1-4 . TRBV5-6 TGTGCCAGCAGCCGTTTGGGTTTTGGCCGTGATAATGAAAAACTGTTTTTT CASSRLGFGRDNEKLFF
. TRBJ2-3 . TRBV4-1 TGCGCCAGCAGCCCCCCCCGAACCCGCACCGATACGCAGTATTTT CASSPPRTRTDTQYF
. TRBJ1-5 few TRBV6-2/TRBV6-3 TGTGCCAGCAGACGGCGGGGAATTCGAGAACAGCCCCAGCATTTT CASRRRGIREQPQHF
. TRBJ2-2 few TRBV6-1 TGTGCCAGCAAGGTATTAAACTCGAACACCGGGGAGCTGTTTTTT CASKVLNSNTGELFF
TRBD1 TRBJ2-5 few TRBV7-9 TGTGCCAGCAGCTTACGGGGACAGGAAGAGACCCAGTACTTC CASSLRGQEETQYF
. TRBJ2-7 . TRBV6-2/TRBV6-3 TGTGCCAGCAGTTACTGGCAGCCGGACTACGAGCAGTACTTC CASSYWQPDYEQYF
. TRBJ2-1 many TRBV5-1 TGCGCCAGCAGACCAGGTGCCTACAATGAGCAGTTCTTC CASRPGAYNEQFF
. TRBJ2-1 few TRBV7-3 TGTGCCAGCAGCCCGGAGGGGGGGAGCTCGAATAATGAGCAGTTCTTC CASSPEGGSSNNEQFF
. TRBJ1-6 few TRBV6-2/TRBV6-3 TGTGCCAGCAGTTACAACAGCCGCGGAAATGACCTCCACTTT CASSYNSRGNDLHF
. TRBJ2-1 . TRBV6-2/TRBV6-3 TGTGCCAGCAGTTACCTAAACTACAATGAGCAGTTCTTC CASSYLNYNEQFF
. TRBJ1-2 . TRBV5-1 TGCGCCAGCAGCTTGGGCGTCAGCGGTAATGGCTACACCTTC CASSLGVSGNGYTF
TRBD1 TRBJ2-6 few TRBV4-1 TGCGCCAGCAGCCAACGACAGGGCGCCAACGTCCTGACTTTC CASSQRQGANVLTF
. TRBJ2-2 . TRBV13 TGTGCCAGCAGCCCCGACCAGCGGACCGGGGAGCTGTTTTTT CASSPDQRTGELFF
. TRBJ2-3 few TRBV11-2 TGTGCCAGCAGCTTTTTGCCGGGTGTGGATACGCAGTATTTT CASSFLPGVDTQYF
. TRBJ1-2 few TRBV5-1 TGCGCCAGCAGCTTGTACAGGGAGGAGTTCTTTGGCTACACCTTC CASSLYREEFFGYTF
. TRBJ1-4 . TRBV5-1 TGCGCCAGCAGCTTGGCCCCCTTTAATGAAAAACTGTTTTTT CASSLAPFNEKLFF
TRBD2 TRBJ2-7 few TRBV7-3 TGTGCCAGCAGCCCATCCGCGGCGGGGGAGCCCTACGAGCAGTACTTC CASSPSAAGEPYEQYF
. TRBJ2-2 . TRBV4-3 TGCGCCAGCAGCCAAGTGGAAGGACCAACACTCACCGGGGAGCTGTTTTTT CASSQVEGPTLTGELFF
TRBD1 TRBJ1-2 once TRBV6-5 TGTGCCAGCAGTACCCGGGACAGGGTTGATGGCTACACCTTC CASSTRDRVDGYTF
. TRBJ2-2 . TRBV20-1 TGCAGTGCTAGGACTTTGTCTGTCGGGGAGCTGTTTTTT CSARTLSVGELFF
TRBD2 TRBJ2-1 few TRBV27 TGTGCCAGCAGTTCACTTCTAGCGGGGGGGATTTACAATGAGCAGTTCTTC CASSSLLAGGIYNEQFF
TRBD1 TRBJ2-7 few TRBV24-1 TGTGCCACCAGTGACGGGACCGGGACAGAGATAGACTACGAGCAGTACTTC CATSDGTGTEIDYEQYF
. TRBJ1-1 many TRBV4-1 TGCGCCAGCAGCCAAGAGGGTTCGGGGGCTTTCTTT CASSQEGSGAFF
TRBD1 TRBJ1-4 . TRBV5-1 TGCGCCAGCAGCTGGCTCCCGGGACAGGGGGGTGAAAAACTGTTTTTT CASSWLPGQGGEKLFF
. TRBJ2-4 many TRBV5-1 TGCGCCAGCAGCTTGGGCCTAGCCAAAAACATTCAGTACTTC CASSLGLAKNIQYF
. TRBJ2-5 . TRBV5-1 TGCGCCAGCACCCCGGGGGGCGCAGGGGGTGAGACCCAGTACTTC CASTPGGAGGETQYF
TRBD2 TRBJ2-1 few TRBV4-3 TGCGCCAGCAGCCAAGATCCTAGCGGCTACAATGAGCAGTTCTTC CASSQDPSGYNEQFF
. TRBJ1-6 . TRBV7-9 TGTGCCAGCAGCTTAGAGGTGGCTAATTCACCCCTCCACTTT CASSLEVANSPLHF
TRBD1 TRBJ2-1 . TRBV24-1 TGTGCCACCAGTGATTCGGACAGGGGGCAGTTCTTC CATSDSDRGQFF
TRBD1 TRBJ1-1 few TRBV4-2 TGTGCCAGCAGCCAAAGACAGGGAGGAAACTCTGAAGCTTTCTTT CASSQRQGGNSEAFF
. TRBJ1-2 few TRBV7-2 TGTGCCAGCAGTGGAAGCGGGCGATATGGCTACACCTTC CASSGSGRYGYTF
. TRBJ2-2 many TRBV4-2 TGTGCCAGCAGCCAAGAGGCCCGGGGGATTAACACCGGGGAGCTGTTTTTT CASSQEARGINTGELFF
. TRBJ1-2 . TRBV5-1 TGCGCCAGCAGCTTGGAGTCAGGGACATATGGCTACACCTTC CASSLESGTYGYTF
. TRBJ2-7 many TRBV5-1 TGCGCCAGCAGCTTGGCCTGGCTGGACTCCTACGAGCAGTACTTC CASSLAWLDSYEQYF
. TRBJ1-1 few TRBV28 TGTGCCACCGAGCTTTTCGGGAACACTGAAGCTTTCTTT CATELFGNTEAFF
. TRBJ2-3 few TRBV20-1 TGCAGTGCTAGAGATGGCCGGGGCACAGATACGCAGTATTTT CSARDGRGTDTQYF
TRBD2 TRBJ2-1 . TRBV7-2 TGTGCCAGCAGCCCCAGTAGCGGGGGTTTCAATGAGCAGTTCTTC CASSPSSGGFNEQFF
. TRBJ2-3 many TRBV20-1 TGCAGCGGAGGTGAACCTGGGGCGGATACGCAGTATTTT CSGGEPGADTQYF
TRBD2 TRBJ2-7 . TRBV10-3 TGTGCCATCAGCAGCGGGGGGGCTTACGAGCAGTACTTC CAISSGGAYEQYF
. TRBJ1-2 . TRBV5-1 TGCGCCAGCAGCTCAGGGTTTTCTGATGGCTACACCTTC CASSSGFSDGYTF
TRBD1 TRBJ1-4 few TRBV5-1 TGCGCCAGCAGCGGGACAGCTACTTCTAATGAAAAACTGTTTTTT CASSGTATSNEKLFF
TRBD1 TRBJ1-5 few TRBV4-1 TGCGCCAGCAGCCAGGGACAGGGCGCTAGGATGGAGCCCCAGCATTTT CASSQGQGARMEPQHF
. TRBJ2-1 few TRBV25-1 TGTGCCAGCAGTCGAGTAAGCTCCTACAATGAGCAGTTCTTC CASSRVSSYNEQFF
. TRBJ1-5 . TRBV27 TGTGCCAGCAGTTTTGGGGGATTTCAGCCCCAGCATTTT CASSFGGFQPQHF
TRBD2 TRBJ2-1 . TRBV5-1 TGCGCCAGCAGCGCGGGGGGTAACTTTAGAAATGAGCAGTTCTTC CASSAGGNFRNEQFF
. TRBJ2-2 few TRBV4-1 TGCGCCAGCAGCATCGGACACTCGACGAGCACCGGGGAGCTGTTTTTT CASSIGHSTSTGELFF
. TRBJ2-1 . TRBV7-9 TGTGCCAGCAGCTCATCCGGGGGACTTGGGGGTTCCTACAATGAGCAGTTCTTC CASSSSGGLGGSYNEQFF
. TRBJ1-2 . TRBV6-6 TGTGCCAGCCTTCCCCGCGGGTTCCCGGGATATGGCTACACCTTC CASLPRGFPGYGYTF
TRBD1 TRBJ1-2 . TRBV28 TGTGCCAGCAGGAAACAGGGGAACGATGGCTACACCTTC CASRKQGNDGYTF
. TRBJ1-6 . TRBV7-2 TGTGCCAGCAGATTACAGCTGAATTCACCCCTCCACTTT CASRLQLNSPLHF
. TRBJ1-1 few TRBV5-1 TGCGCCAGCAGCTCCCGGGACGGACACCCAATGAACACTGAAGCTTTCTTT CASSSRDGHPMNTEAFF
TRBD2 TRBJ2-7 few TRBV29-1 TGCAGCGTGCTCGGGACTAGCTACGAGCAGTACTTC CSVLGTSYEQYF
. TRBJ1-6 few TRBV5-1 TGCGCCAGCAGCTTGAACAGGGCTTCTTCACCCCTCCACTTT CASSLNRASSPLHF
. TRBJ1-5 . TRBV28 TGTGCCAGCAGTTTACACCATACTAATCAGCCCCAGCATTTT CASSLHHTNQPQHF
. TRBJ2-5 . TRBV10-3 TGTGCCATTACGGGGGACACCCGGGAGACCCAGTACTTC CAITGDTRETQYF